Included here is one T cell receptor (beta chain) sequence, with context. Its specificity is not known. The study pooled second doses at about 4 or about 12 weeks. Generated by immunoSEQ multiplex PCR, the TCRdb table keeps only in-frame clones and is missing some. The sample has approximately 110,000 clones, 87% seen once. Looked up from germline, CDR1 is KGHSH and CDR2 is LQKENI. Trimming took off 5 bases at V and 0 bases at J, with 3 bases between the two ends. This CDR3 has 12 residues. This sample stems from a study of T cell responses to AZD1222 COVID-19 vaccine. Points from the study as a whole: White British donors predominated, females outnumbered males, and clonal diversity was possibly underestimated.

The sample in question was peripheral blood, obtained 28 days after the second AZD1222 dose. The chain couples TRBV18 to TRBJ2-3; D remains unclear. This TCR came from an adult who received the AZD1222 COVID-19 vaccine. The CDR3 DNA reads TGTGCCAGCTCAAGTAGCACAGATACGCAGTATTTT. Translating gives CASSSSTDTQYF.